These T cell receptor beta chains were read from a single sample in a study of T-cell reconstitution after alpha-beta-depleted transplantation in children. MiXCR was run by TCRdb on the PCR reads, yielding one entry per CDR3 protein. The sample has about 540,000 distinct CDR3 sequences; 18% are singletons. This material consisted of PBMCs from the stem cell graft donor, taken from the stem cell graft. The source is a human donor who donated a stem cell graft to a child with acute lymphoblastic leukemia. Each CDR3 is given with its conserved first and last residue. The D gene is left open where the match is weak. Size is stated for part of the rows, as once, few or many counts, or as a class when the clone is expanded.

>-|TRBJ2-1|-|TRBV3-1
TGTGCCAGCAGCCAAGAGTACGGGTCCTACAATGAGCAGTTCTTC
CASSQEYGSYNEQFF
>-|TRBJ1-1|-|TRBV7-3
TGTGCCAGCAGGCCATCATGGGACACTGAAGCTTTCTTT
CASRPSWDTEAFF
>-|TRBJ1-2|TRBD1|TRBV9
TGTGCCAGCAGCCCGACAGGGATGGGTGGCTACACCTTC
CASSPTGMGGYTF
>few|TRBJ2-1|-|TRBV29-1
TGCAGCGTTGAAGGACTAGCAGGGGACAATGAGCAGTTCTTC
CSVEGLAGDNEQFF
>-|TRBJ1-2|-|TRBV7-9
TGTGCCAGCAGCGAGGGTCTGGAGGTTGGCTACACCTTC
CASSEGLEVGYTF
>few|TRBJ1-1|TRBD1|TRBV7-9
TGTGCCAGCAGCCCTCGTGGACAGGGGGACACTGAAGCTTTCTTT
CASSPRGQGDTEAFF
>-|TRBJ1-2|-|TRBV13
TGTGCCAGCAGCTCGCCAAATCATGCCGCAGGGTCTAACTATGGCTACACCTTC
CASSSPNHAAGSNYGYTF
>-|TRBJ1-6|-|TRBV7-2
TGTGCCAGCAGCGACCCCCTTTCACCCCTCCACTTT
CASSDPLSPLHF
>-|TRBJ2-5|-|TRBV20-1
TGCAGTGCTAGGATCCTAGAGACCCAGTACTTC
CSARILETQYF
>-|TRBJ2-2|-|TRBV5-6
TGTGCCAGGGGCCTGGGGCACGCCTCCGGGGAGCTGTTTTTT
CARGLGHASGELFF
>-|TRBJ1-1|-|TRBV11-2
TGTGCCAGCAGCTTGCCCTTGTTCAAGGGTGGCACTGAAGCTTTCTTT
CASSLPLFKGGTEAFF
>many|TRBJ2-5|TRBD1|TRBV5-1
TGCGCCAGCAGCTTCGGCGACAGGGCGGAGACCCAGTACTTC
CASSFGDRAETQYF
>few|TRBJ2-1|TRBD1|TRBV24-1
TGTGCCACCAGTGACCCCGGGACAGCCCATGAGCAGTTCTTC
CATSDPGTAHEQFF
>-|TRBJ2-3|-|TRBV7-3
TGTGCCAGCAGCGCGCCCGGGGATACGCAGTATTTT
CASSAPGDTQYF
>-|TRBJ2-7|TRBD1|TRBV7-8
TGTGCCACCGGACAGGGCGTCGAGCAGTACTTC
CATGQGVEQYF
>few|TRBJ1-2|TRBD1|TRBV5-6
TGTGCCAGCAGCCCGGGACAGGGGCACTATGGCTACACCTTC
CASSPGQGHYGYTF
>few|TRBJ2-7|-|TRBV9
TGTGCCAGCAGCGTAGACAGGCCGGGAAGCCCCTACGAGCAGTACTTC
CASSVDRPGSPYEQYF
>few|TRBJ2-5|-|TRBV7-6
TGTGCCAGCAGCACATCGTCGGAGACCCAGTACTTC
CASSTSSETQYF
>few|TRBJ1-2|TRBD1|TRBV9
TGTGCCAGCAGCGTTGACAGGGACTATGGCTACACCTTC
CASSVDRDYGYTF
>few|TRBJ2-1|-|TRBV5-1
TGCGCCAGCAGCACGAACAATGAGCAGTTCTTC
CASSTNNEQFF
>few|TRBJ1-6|-|TRBV7-8
TGTGCCAGCAGCTTAGCAGGGGGTAGTTTCGATTCACCCCTCCACTTT
CASSLAGGSFDSPLHF
>few|TRBJ2-5|TRBD2|TRBV24-1
TGTGCCACCAGTGATTTAGCTAGCGGGAGGCAGACCCAGTACTTC
CATSDLASGRQTQYF
>few|TRBJ1-1|-|TRBV6-6
TGTGCCAGCAAGTCACAGGCAAACACTGAAGCTTTCTTT
CASKSQANTEAFF
>few|TRBJ2-4|TRBD1|TRBV7-9
TGTGCCAGCAGCTCCCCGGGACAGGACATTCAGTACTTC
CASSSPGQDIQYF
>-|TRBJ2-2|TRBD1|TRBV6-5
TGTGCCAGCAGTACTAGTAAACCGGGACAGCCGAACACCGGGGAGCTGTTTTTT
CASSTSKPGQPNTGELFF
>-|TRBJ2-5|TRBD2|TRBV5-4
TGTGCCAGCAGCTTGGATCTAGCGGGAGGCCAAGAGACCCAGTACTTC
CASSLDLAGGQETQYF
>-|TRBJ2-1|TRBD1|TRBV12-3/TRBV12-4
TGTGCCAGCAGTTTGGTCCGGGACAGCCTCTACAATGAGCAGTTCTTC
CASSLVRDSLYNEQFF
>-|TRBJ1-1|-|TRBV7-6
TGTGCCAGCAGCTTAGGGGTGAAGGGGAACACTGAAGCTTTCTTT
CASSLGVKGNTEAFF